The clone carrying this T cell receptor (beta chain) was seen a handful of times. Its antigen is unknown. Per germline, CDR1 MNHEY and CDR2 SVGAGI. Trimming shortened V by 7 bases and J by 7 bases, and 8 bases separated the two germline ends. The CDR3 is 11 amino acids. Amplification started from genomic DNA. Multiplex PCR with 30 forward and 13 reverse primers amplified the TCR beta CDR3. TCRdb passed the multiplex PCR reads through MiXCR, listing each CDR3 protein once. The sample includes around 300,000 distinct CDR3 sequences, over 45% of them seen just once. This sample was included in a study of type 1 and type 2 diabetes patients. The overall study: A total of roughly 20,000,000 paired-end reads came from the whole study. Study-level results: Type 2 diabetes repertoires were more diverse than type 1 diabetes repertoires.

The TCR sequence derives from a man younger than 35 with type 2 diabetes. Sequenced: peripheral blood mononuclear cells (PBMCs). The rearrangement uses TRBV6-5 and TRBJ2-1; D possibly corresponds to TRBD2 (6 bases). DNA for the CDR3: TGTGCCAGCACAGCGGGTAATGAGCAGTTCTTC. Encoded protein: CASTAGNEQFF.